The 26 T cell receptor beta chains in this list originate from one sample, sequenced in a study of blood T cell dynamics during melanoma immunotherapy. The data were produced by immunoSEQ multiplex PCR, yet TCRdb's version contains in-frame clones alone and is incomplete. The sample shows roughly 13,000 clones, 90% to 95% of them seen only once. Regarding time point: pre-treatment baseline. Sequencing used effector memory CD8+ T cells from blood, obtained from a patient treated with checkpoint blockade. All receptors derive from a human donor with melanoma.

The chain joins TRBV29-1 to TRBJ2-5, with 10 bases lining up with TRBD1. The CDR3 contains 14 residues. The V gene end was trimmed by 7 bases and the J gene end by 5 bases; junction bases not matched to a gene: 10. Germline assignment: CDR1 SQVTM and CDR2 ANQGSEA. CDR3 coding DNA: TGCAGCGCCGCAGGGACAGGGGATGGGGAGACCCAGTACTTC. As protein: CSAAGTGDGETQYF.

The CDR3 region is CASSLGWGAQNTEAFF. The CDR3 nucleotides read TGTGCCAGCAGCCTGGGATGGGGGGCCCAGAACACTGAAGCTTTCTTT. This chain links TRBV5-8 with TRBJ1-1; D is possibly TRBD1 (6 bases). In germline, CDR1 is SGHTS, CDR2 YDEGEE. Between the trimmed V and J ends, which lost 4 bases and 1 base, there was a span of 17 bases. The CDR3 totals 16 residues.

The chain couples TRBV4-1 to TRBJ2-6; D is tentatively TRBD1 or TRBD2 (5 bases each). The length of the CDR3 is 15 residues. Between the trimmed V and J ends, which lost 1 base and 4 bases, there was a span of 8 bases. The germline V gene encodes CDR1 MGHRA and CDR2 YSYEKL. The CDR3 coding sequence is TGCGCCAGCAGCCAAGTTAGGGACGGGGCCAACGTCCTGACTTTC. Amino acids: CASSQVRDGANVLTF.

The V and J genes are TRBV2 and TRBJ2-7; 9 nucleotides agree with TRBD1. Germline trimming cut 5 bases from V and 4 bases from J; bases unmatched to any gene: 9. CDR3 size: 15 residues. Germline-derived CDR1 and CDR2 are SNHLY and FYNNEI. DNA of the CDR3: TGTGCCAGCAGTCCAGACCGGGACAGGGTGTACGAGCAGTACTTC. Translated: CASSPDRDRVYEQYF.

V and J are TRBV5-5 and TRBJ2-3, with 7 bases that match TRBD1. CDR1 and CDR2 (germline): SGHKS, YYEKEE (reference sequence). The trim removed 2 bases at V and 2 bases at J, leaving 5 bases unmatched. This CDR3 is 15 amino acids long. The CDR3 loop reads CASSLRDRATDTQYF. The CDR3 region has the DNA TGTGCCAGCAGCTTAAGGGACAGAGCCACAGATACGCAGTATTTT.

V is TRBV19 and J is TRBJ1-2; a possible D gene is TRBD1 (5 bases). This CDR3 has 13 residues. Germline V CDR1 and CDR2: LNHDA, SQIVND (reference sequence). V was shortened by 1 base and J by 5 bases, with 8 bases between the two germline ends. CDR3 DNA sequence: TGTGCCAGTAGTATAGGACAGTCATATGGCTACACCTTC. It yields the protein CASSIGQSYGYTF.

This clone was seen only once. The chain combines TRBV6-5 with TRBJ1-2; D is unresolved. The CDR3 sequence is 13 residues long. Trimming took off 4 bases at V and 4 bases at J, with 10 bases between the two ends. Germline CDR1 and CDR2: MNHEY and SVGAGI. CDR3 sequence (DNA): TGTGCCAGCAGTTTATCCGGGAGCTATGGCTACACCTTC. Encoded protein: CASSLSGSYGYTF.

V and J are TRBV18 and TRBJ2-2; D is undetermined. V was pared by 5 bases and J by 3 bases, with 10 bases between. The CDR3 loop spans 14 amino acids. Looked up from germline, CDR1 is KGHSH and CDR2 is LQKENI. The CDR3 loop is CASSSLPDTGELFF. The CDR3 DNA sequence: TGTGCCAGCTCATCCCTACCTGACACCGGGGAGCTGTTTTTT.

V and J are TRBV7-2 and TRBJ2-7; 10 nucleotides align to TRBD2. Germline trimming cut 6 bases from V and 6 bases from J; bases unmatched to any gene: 20. The CDR3 extends over 18 amino acids. CDR1 and CDR2 (germline): SGHTA, FQGNSA. As DNA, the CDR3 is TGTGCCAGCAGTTTCAACCCCCCCTCAGCGGGAGGGCCTCCCGAGCAGTACTTC. As protein: CASSFNPPSAGGPPEQYF. The full variable domain, its missing parts supplied by reference TRBV7-2 and TRBJ2-7, is GAGVSQSPSNKVTEKGKDVELRCDPISGHTALYWYRQSLGQGLEFLIYFQGNSAPDKSGLPSDRFSAERTGGSVSTLTIQRTQQEDSAVYLCASSFNPPSAGGPPEQYFGPGTRLTVT.

The rearrangement joins TRBV7-8 to TRBJ1-3, with D perhaps matching TRBD1 (5 bases). Germline-derived CDR1 and CDR2 are SGHVS and FQNEAQ. Deletions cut 4 bases from V and 0 bases from J, with 10 bases between. The CDR3 contains 15 residues. The CDR3 region has the DNA TGTGCCAGCAGCTCGGGACGGAGCTCTGGAAACACCATATATTTT. Encoded protein: CASSSGRSSGNTIYF.

The V gene is TRBV23-1, the J gene TRBJ1-4; D not certain. TRBV23-1 counts as an open reading frame of uncertain function. CDR3 length: 19 residues. The V end was cut by 4 bases, the J end by 3 bases, with 24 bases between. The CDR3 DNA is TGCGCCAGCAGTCGAGTTCGAAACCTGCCTCGGAAGTCTAATGAAAAACTGTTTTTT. Protein sequence: CASSRVRNLPRKSNEKLFF.

This chain connects TRBV9 to TRBJ2-1; perhaps TRBD2 as D (6 bases). Trimming removed 2 bases at V and 8 bases at J, with 17 bases between. There are 15 residues in the CDR3. CDR1 is SGDLS, CDR2 YYNGEE, per germline. Here the CDR3 reads CASSVGTLPSYEQFF. The CDR3 DNA follows: TGTGCCAGCAGCGTCGGGACTCTGCCAAGCTATGAGCAGTTCTTC.

V usage is TRBV7-8 and J usage is TRBJ2-1, with D perhaps matching TRBD1 (6 bases). CDR1 SGHVS and CDR2 FQNEAQ come from the germline V gene. There are 13 residues in the CDR3. The V gene lost 4 bases and the J gene lost 8 bases, with 12 bases spanning the gap. The CDR3 loop reads CASSWRGGDEQFF. The CDR3, as DNA: TGTGCCAGCAGCTGGAGAGGGGGTGATGAGCAGTTCTTC.

This chain uses TRBV27 with TRBJ1-1; D is perhaps TRBD1 (5 bases). Germline lookup yields CDR1 MNHEY and CDR2 SMNVEV (reference sequence). CDR3 length: 15 residues. The V and J ends lost 5 bases and 1 base respectively, with 14 bases between them. The CDR3 sequence: CASSPWTLSNTEAFF. CDR3 nucleotides: TGTGCCAGCAGTCCTTGGACACTCTCGAACACTGAAGCTTTCTTT.

The V gene is TRBV4-3, the J gene TRBJ2-1; D gene uncertain. Trimming removed 1 base at V and 10 bases at J, with 14 bases between. The CDR3 has 14 amino acids. Germline CDR1 LGHNA, CDR2 YSLEER. The CDR3: CASSQGYSLQEQFF. As DNA, the CDR3 is TGCGCCAGCAGCCAAGGCTACTCTTTACAGGAGCAGTTCTTC.

The V and J genes are TRBV29-1 and TRBJ2-7; D gene uncertain. Trimming left V 2 bases short and J 3 bases short, with 14 bases between. The CDR3 is made up of 14 amino acids. Germline values: CDR1 SQVTM, CDR2 ANQGSEA. CDR3 sequence: CSVELVGTIYEQYF. The CDR3 region has the DNA TGCAGCGTTGAATTAGTGGGCACCATCTACGAGCAGTACTTC.

The V call is TRBV2, the J call TRBJ1-2; D uncertain. V was pared by 4 bases and J by 4 bases, with 10 bases between. The CDR3 covers 13 residues. CDR1 SNHLY and CDR2 FYNNEI come from the germline V gene. As DNA, the CDR3 is TGTGCCAGCAGTGCGACTGAGAGCTATGGCTACACCTTC. Translating gives CASSATESYGYTF.

The rearrangement links TRBV27 to TRBJ1-6; TRBD1 agrees at 10 bases. Germline CDR1 is MNHEY and CDR2 is SMNVEV (reference sequence). The CDR3 is made up of 14 amino acids. The V segment lost 5 bases and the J segment 9 bases; nucleotides outside the gene matches: 4. CDR3 region: CASSLGTGVSPLHF. CDR3 nucleotides: TGTGCCAGCAGTCTAGGGACAGGGGTTTCACCCCTCCACTTT.

The gene calls are TRBV7-9 and TRBJ1-1; TRBD1 aligns across 7 bases. The V gene end was trimmed by 2 bases and the J gene end by 1 base; junction bases not matched to a gene: 1. The CDR3 runs to 14 residues. The germline V gene encodes CDR1 SEHNR and CDR2 FQNEAQ (reference sequence). CDR3 region: CASSLRDRNTEAFF. In DNA, the CDR3 is TGTGCCAGCAGCTTACGGGACAGGAACACTGAAGCTTTCTTT.

This clone has just one count. This chain uses TRBV15 with TRBJ1-1, with no clear D. This CDR3 region has 16 residues. The V gene lost 0 bases and the J gene lost 1 base, with 12 bases spanning the gap. Germline CDR1 reads LNHNV; CDR2 reads YYDKDF (reference sequence). This chain's CDR3 is CATSRDMGRGNTEAFF. As DNA, the CDR3 is TGTGCCACCAGCAGAGATATGGGGAGAGGGAACACTGAAGCTTTCTTT.

This clone occurred once. This CDR3 reads CASSTGTPYYGYTF. CDR3 nucleotide sequence: TGTGCCAGTAGTACCGGGACCCCTTACTATGGCTACACCTTC. The J gene is TRBJ1-2, the V gene TRBV19; weak D call: TRBD1 (5 bases). With 4 bases removed from V and 3 bases from J, the gap between germline ends came to 12 bases. The CDR3 has 14 amino acids. Germline V lookup: CDR1 LNHDA, CDR2 SQIVND (reference sequence).

V and J are TRBV28 and TRBJ2-7, with D possibly matching TRBD2 (5 bases). CDR1 and CDR2 (germline): MDHEN, SYDVKM. This CDR3 is built from 15 residues. The V gene lost 4 bases and the J gene lost 2 bases, with 15 bases spanning the gap. The chain's CDR3 is CASSSRGLRAYEQYF. CDR3 coding DNA: TGTGCCAGCAGTTCCCGGGGTCTTAGGGCCTACGAGCAGTACTTC.

CDR3 sequence reads: CASSKKAISEINEQFF. Here the CDR3 DNA reads TGTGCCAGTAGTAAAAAAGCGATCAGCGAAATCAATGAGCAGTTCTTC. This rearrangement joins TRBV19 to TRBJ2-1; D ambiguous. The CDR3 sequence is 16 residues long. V shed 4 bases and J shed 6 bases, with 19 bases lying between them. The germline V gene has CDR1 LNHDA and CDR2 SQIVND (reference sequence). Full variable domain (missing parts from reference TRBV19 and TRBJ2-1): DGGITQSPKYLFRKEGQNVTLSCEQNLNHDAMYWYRQDPGQGLRLIYYSQIVNDFQKGDIAEGYSVSREKKESFPLTVTSAQKNPTAFYLCASSKKAISEINEQFFGPGTRLTVL.

This chain connects TRBV6-5 to TRBJ1-4; D gene ambiguous. The CDR3 has 15 amino acids. The germline V and J ends were trimmed by 4 bases and 8 bases, with 17 bases remaining between them. CDR1 and CDR2 (germline): MNHEY, SVGAGI. In DNA, the CDR3 is TGTGCCAGCAGTTCCCTACCTGACATTGGGGAAAAACTGTTTTTT. It specifies CASSSLPDIGEKLFF.

The chain couples TRBV27 to TRBJ2-1, with D perhaps TRBD1 (6 bases). V was pared by 6 bases and J by 7 bases, with 16 bases between. The germline V gene encodes CDR1 MNHEY and CDR2 SMNVEV (reference sequence). CDR3 length: 14 amino acids. CDR3 sequence reads: CASRYPGTGNEQFF. CDR3 in DNA: TGTGCCAGCAGATACCCCGGTACAGGGAATGAGCAGTTCTTC.

This chain uses TRBV7-6 with TRBJ2-5; 11 bases fit TRBD2. This CDR3 is built from 13 residues. Looked up from germline, CDR1 is SGHVS and CDR2 is FNYEAQ. The ends lost 4 bases at V and 5 bases at J; junction bases unmatched: 0. DNA of the CDR3: TGTGCCAGCAGCTGGACTAGCGGGGAGACCCAGTACTTC. Amino acid sequence: CASSWTSGETQYF.